This TCR beta chain is from a study of vaccination effects on CD4 cells after COVID-19. Trimming stripped 4 bases from V and 7 bases from J, with 17 bases between. The CDR3 has 15 amino acids. The V gene's germline CDR1 is SGHRS and CDR2 YFSETQ. Worth noting for this clone: Its antigen is unidentified.

Before any sequencing was done, the ViraFEST assay used viral peptide pools to expand antigen-specific CD4+ T cells. It was after more than 8 days of culture that CD4+ T cells were isolated. All vaccine recipients tested negative for nucleocapsid antibodies and had never contracted SARS-CoV-2 infection. Half-medium replacement with IL-2 medium occurred on days 3 and 7. The protocol was immunoSEQ multiplex PCR, while the TCRdb copy is restricted to in-frame clones and leaves out a portion. The sample holds 71,000 or so clones, over 65% seen once. The chain is built from TRBV5-1 and TRBJ1-4, with a possible D match to TRBD1 (6 bases). The receptor was isolated from a human donor who received a COVID-19 vaccine. This specimen consisted of CD4+ T cells from PBMCs cultured with HCoV-OC43 spike peptides, obtained before COVID-19 vaccination. This sample's subset: HCoV-OC43 spike overlapping peptide pool stimulation. The CDR3: CASSGGARGGEKLFF. For the CDR3, the DNA is TGCGCCAGCAGCGGGGGCGCCAGAGGAGGTGAAAAACTGTTTTTT. Together with reference TRBV5-1 and TRBJ1-4, the CDR3 gives the full variable domain: KAGVTQTPRYLIKTRGQQVTLSCSPISGHRSVSWYQQTPGQGLQFLFEYFSETQRNKGNFPGRFSGRQFSNSRSEMNVSTLELGDSALYLCASSGGARGGEKLFFGSGTQLSVL.